The 23 T cell receptor beta chains below come from one sample, sequenced in a study of graft-versus-host responses after intestinal transplantation (dated by TCRdb to about 2021). Receptor libraries were prepared by the immunoSEQ multiplex PCR assay. The clones in this table, taken by TCRdb from immuneACCESS, are in-frame only. Not every clone is retained; where verified, under half of the shortfall comes from an unresolved V gene, and the cause of the rest is unknown. The sample data list tens of thousands of clones, and over 90% of these were observed just once. The ten largest clones capture over 20% of the sample. The time point label for this specimen denotes: cells obtained before transplantation from donor or recipient. What these receptors recognize is not known. Here the sequenced sample was unstimulated CD8+ T cells sorted from spleen or lymph node cells, taken before transplant. Receptor source: a human donor who was the organ donor for an intestinal transplant.

This chain joins TRBV4-2 and TRBJ2-2; 13 positions agree with TRBD2. With 3 bases clipped from V and 3 bases from J, the junction kept 4 bases outside the gene matches. The germline gives CDR1 LGHNA, CDR2 YNFKEQ. The length of the CDR3 is 17 residues. CDR3 sequence: CASSQETSGRDTGELFF. The CDR3 coding sequence is TGTGCCAGCAGCCAGGAAACTAGCGGGAGGGACACCGGGGAGCTGTTTTTT.

The J gene is TRBJ2-4, the V gene TRBV28; 7 bases line up with TRBD2. V shed 6 bases and J 6 bases; nucleotides not matched to a gene: 8. CDR1 and CDR2 (germline): MDHEN, SYDVKM. The CDR3 contains 14 residues. CDR3 coding DNA: TGTGCCAGCAGCCGCCCGGGACTACGAAACATTCAGTACTTC. Its translation: CASSRPGLRNIQYF.

The chain combines TRBV5-1 with TRBJ2-3; the D is unclear. The V gene's germline CDR1 is SGHRS and CDR2 YFSETQ. CDR3 length: 13 residues. Trimming stripped 1 base from V and 2 bases from J, with 5 bases between. The CDR3 is CASSLYNTDTQYF. CDR3 DNA sequence: TGCGCCAGCAGCTTGTATAACACAGATACGCAGTATTTT.

The chain joins TRBV6-6 to TRBJ2-3, with no clear D. This CDR3 comprises 14 residues. The V end was cut by 2 bases, the J end by 1 base, with 7 bases between. The germline V gene encodes CDR1 MNHNY and CDR2 SVGAGI (reference sequence). The CDR3 reads CASSYGRGTDTQYF. The DNA of the CDR3 is TGTGCCAGCAGTTACGGCCGCGGCACAGATACGCAGTATTTT.

The CDR3: CASSSGSVEQFF. The CDR3 DNA reads TGTGCCAGCAGTAGCGGGAGTGTTGAGCAGTTCTTC. This sequence joins TRBV6-1 and TRBJ2-1; 8 bases are a match to TRBD2. The CDR3 sequence is 12 residues long. V shed 5 bases and J 9 bases; nucleotides not matched to a gene: 3. The germline V gene has CDR1 MNHNS and CDR2 SASEGT.

The chain carries TRBV28 and TRBJ2-1; 8 bases match TRBD1. The CDR3 spans 14 residues. Per germline, CDR1 MDHEN and CDR2 SYDVKM. J lost 6 bases, V lost 8 bases, and 9 bases had no gene match. DNA for the CDR3: TGTGCCAGCCGGACAGGGAATTCGGGCAATGAGCAGTTCTTC. Translating gives CASRTGNSGNEQFF.

The chain combines TRBV15 with TRBJ1-4, with unresolved D. This CDR3 is 14 amino acids long. The germline V gene has CDR1 LNHNV and CDR2 YYDKDF (reference sequence). The germline V and J ends were trimmed by 2 bases and 5 bases, with 9 bases remaining between them. In DNA, the CDR3 is TGTGCCACCAGCAGACAGGTCCGAAATGAAAAACTGTTTTTT. Its protein is CATSRQVRNEKLFF.

This clone appeared once. The rearrangement links TRBV5-5 to TRBJ2-7, with TRBD2 matching over 13 bases. The CDR3 has 16 residues. The ends lost 6 bases at V and 2 bases at J; junction bases unmatched: 8. Germline assignment: CDR1 SGHKS and CDR2 YYEKEE (reference sequence). In DNA form, the CDR3 reads TGTGCCAGCATCGGACTAGCGGGAGACTCCCCCTACGAGCAGTACTTC. As protein: CASIGLAGDSPYEQYF.

V and J are TRBV5-1 and TRBJ2-1, with 12 nucleotides matching TRBD1. CDR1 SGHRS and CDR2 YFSETQ come from the germline V gene. The CDR3 sequence is 18 residues long. V trimming: 3 bases; J trimming: 1 base; junction bases outside the gene matches: 8. CDR3 bases: TGCGCCAGCAGCTCCGGGACAGGGGGCGTCAGATCCTACAATGAGCAGTTCTTC. Its protein is CASSSGTGGVRSYNEQFF.

The chain is built from TRBV9 and TRBJ2-1, with D tentatively TRBD2 (6 bases). The V end was cut by 2 bases, the J end by 4 bases, with 7 bases between. The length of the CDR3 is 13 residues. CDR1 is SGDLS, CDR2 YYNGEE, per germline. This chain's CDR3 is CASSVSGYNEQFF. Written as DNA, the CDR3 is TGTGCCAGCAGCGTTAGCGGTTACAATGAGCAGTTCTTC.

This rearrangement joins TRBV2 to TRBJ2-7; maybe TRBD2 (5 bases). With 5 bases removed from V and 0 bases from J, the gap between germline ends came to 17 bases. The germline CDR1 and CDR2 sequences are SNHLY and FYNNEI. CDR3 length: 16 residues. The DNA of the CDR3 is TGTGCCAGCAGTATACCTCCGGGATCAAGCTCCTACGAGCAGTACTTC. Its translation: CASSIPPGSSSYEQYF.

The chain employs TRBV27 and TRBJ2-7; D tentatively fits TRBD1 or TRBD2 (6 bases each). The length of the CDR3 is 14 residues. The germline V gene encodes CDR1 MNHEY and CDR2 SMNVEV (reference sequence). Trimming cost V 5 bases and J 5 bases, with 16 bases left between them. CDR3 coding DNA: TGTGCCAGCAGTCCCGTCTGGAGGGGGAACGAGCAGTACTTC. As protein: CASSPVWRGNEQYF.

The chain carries TRBV10-2 and TRBJ1-1; a weak D match, TRBD1 (6 bases). Trimming removed 8 bases at V and 1 base at J, with 11 bases between. CDR3 size: 13 residues. Per germline, CDR1 WSHSY and CDR2 SAAADI. The CDR3 DNA is TGCGCCAGCTCGTCAGGGGAGAACACTGAAGCTTTCTTT. Translated, it gives CASSSGENTEAFF.

The chain combines TRBV27 with TRBJ2-5; D call uncertain. The J call is uncertain, as TRBJ2-7 better fits the DNA end. This CDR3 is built from 14 residues. Germline CDR1 is MNHEY and CDR2 is SMNVEV (reference sequence). This CDR3 is CASSFASYPGEQYF. The CDR3 DNA sequence: TGTGCCAGCAGTTTCGCTTCGTACCCTGGCGAGCAGTACTTC.

The chain carries TRBV29-1 and TRBJ2-7; no reliable D call. Trimming stripped 2 bases from V and 1 base from J, with 3 bases between. This CDR3 has 11 residues. Germline V lookup: CDR1 SQVTM, CDR2 ANQGSEA. The CDR3 DNA sequence: TGCAGCGTTGAACGGTCCTACGAGCAGTACTTC. It specifies CSVERSYEQYF.

In its sample, this clone was seen once. The chain employs TRBV30 and TRBJ2-7; D is undetermined. Per germline, CDR1 GTSNPN and CDR2 SVGIG (reference sequence). V lost 4 bases and J 0 bases, leaving 7 bases between the germline ends. The CDR3 spans 12 residues. CDR3 sequence reads: CAWNFGSYEQYF. CDR3 DNA: TGTGCCTGGAATTTCGGCTCCTACGAGCAGTACTTC.

The V and J genes are TRBV5-8 and TRBJ2-7; D remains unclear. The CDR3 spans 15 residues. Per the germline V gene, CDR1 is SGHTS and CDR2 is YDEGEE. Trimming pared 1 base from V and 4 bases from J, leaving 15 bases between. The CDR3 is CASSLSLGLGYEQYF. CDR3 nucleotide sequence: TGTGCCAGCAGCTTGTCCTTGGGGTTGGGGTACGAGCAGTACTTC. The full variable domain, rest sourced from reference TRBV5-8 and TRBJ2-7, is EAGVTQSPTHLIKTRGQQATLRCSPISGHTSVYWYQQALGLGLQFLLWYDEGEERNRGNFPPRFSGRQFPNYSSELNVNALELEDSALYLCASSLSLGLGYEQYFGPGTRLTVT.

The chain links TRBV10-3 to TRBJ1-5; maybe TRBD1 (6 bases). Germline V gene lookup returns CDR1 ENHRY and CDR2 SYGVKD. CDR3 size: 14 residues. The V end lost 11 bases, the J end lost 6 bases, and 20 bases lay between the germline ends. CDR3 protein: CAAGNPGVVQPQHF. For the CDR3, the DNA is TGTGCCGCCGGGAACCCAGGGGTGGTTCAGCCCCAGCATTTT.

In its sample, this clone was seen once. V usage is TRBV25-1 and J usage is TRBJ2-1; D not resolved. The germline CDR1 and CDR2 sequences are MGHDK and SYGVNS. The V gene lost 2 bases and the J gene lost 4 bases, with 3 bases spanning the gap. CDR3 length: 12 amino acids. The CDR3 loop reads CASSEAYNEQFF. The CDR3 nucleotides read TGTGCCAGCAGTGAAGCTTACAATGAGCAGTTCTTC. The complete variable domain, with remaining parts taken from reference TRBV25-1 and TRBJ2-1, reads EADIYQTPRYLVIGTGKKITLECSQTMGHDKMYWYQQDPGMELHLIHYSYGVNSTEKGDLSSESTVSRIRTEHFPLTLESARPSHTSQYLCASSEAYNEQFFGPGTRLTVL.

About this clone itself: At one end, the junction sequence differs from germline, possibly due to a read error. The genes are TRBV9 and TRBJ2-1; the match to TRBD2 covers 8 bases. This CDR3 has 15 amino acids. The germline gives CDR1 SGDLS, CDR2 YYNGEE. CDR3: CASGVAGHPYNEQFF. The CDR3 DNA reads TGTGCCAGCGGCGTAGCGGGACACCCCTACAATGAGCAGTTCTTC. The whole variable domain, filled in from reference TRBV9 and TRBJ2-1, reads DSGVTQTPKHLITATGQRVTLRCSPRSGDLSVYWYQQSLDQGLQFLIQYYNGEERAKGNILERFSAQQFPDLHSELNLSSLELGDSALYFCASGVAGHPYNEQFFGPGTRLTVL.

The V call is TRBV29-1, the J call TRBJ2-3; the D gene is possibly TRBD2 (6 bases). Germline CDR1 SQVTM, CDR2 ANQGSEA. CDR3 length equals 14 residues. V was shortened by 5 bases and J by 0 bases, with 12 bases between the two germline ends. The CDR3 reads CSVRERSSTDTQYF. In nucleotides, the CDR3 is TGCAGCGTTCGGGAGAGATCTAGCACAGATACGCAGTATTTT.

The V and J genes are TRBV7-3 and TRBJ2-1, with D tentatively TRBD1 or TRBD2 (5 bases each). Germline values: CDR1 SGHTA, CDR2 FQGTGA. The CDR3 covers 15 residues. Trimming stripped 5 bases from V and 2 bases from J, with 13 bases between. CDR3 residues: CASSEGTDTYNEQFF. CDR3 sequence (DNA): TGTGCCAGCAGCGAGGGGACGGACACCTACAATGAGCAGTTCTTC.

J is TRBJ2-5 and V is TRBV28; D may be TRBD1 or TRBD2 (6 bases each). The end of the DNA fits TRBJ2-7 better, so the J call may be wrong. The CDR3 length is 14 residues. The germline CDR1 and CDR2 sequences are MDHEN and SYDVKM. The CDR3 bases are TGTGCCAGCACCCTGGGGGGCTTCTCCTACGAGCAGTACTTC. Its protein is CASTLGGFSYEQYF.